The 3 T cell receptor beta chains below come from one sample, sequenced in a study of long-term antiretroviral therapy in people with HIV. Assay version v3.0 of immunoSEQ was used, and it was run at survey level. TCRdb's copy holds only in-frame clones and misses some; the assay was immunoSEQ multiplex PCR. The table includes about 36,000 clones, 80% to 90% detected once. The material sequenced was unsorted PBMCs, taken 2.2 years after starting antiretroviral therapy. These receptors originate from a man aged 18-30 years with HIV.

V usage is TRBV13 and J usage is TRBJ1-2; 8 bases agree with TRBD1. The V and J ends lost 0 bases and 8 bases, in that order; junction bases with no gene match: 2. Germline loops: CDR1 PRHDT, CDR2 FYEKMQ (reference sequence). The CDR3 consists of 13 residues. The CDR3 loop is CASSLGTGAGYTF. The CDR3 bases are TGTGCCAGCAGCTTAGGGACAGGGGCGGGCTACACCTTC.

J is TRBJ2-7 and V is TRBV19; D is unclear. This CDR3 is 14 amino acids long. The V and J ends lost 4 bases and 1 base respectively, with 11 bases between them. Per germline, CDR1 LNHDA and CDR2 SQIVND (reference sequence). The CDR3 DNA reads TGTGCCAGTAGTAGGCAGTCCGGGTCCTACGAGCAGTACTTC. Translated: CASSRQSGSYEQYF.

The rearrangement uses TRBV30 and TRBJ1-5; D call uncertain. Germline loops: CDR1 GTSNPN, CDR2 SVGIG (reference sequence). CDR3 size: 12 residues. V gave up 3 bases and J gave up 6 bases, with 9 bases separating them. The CDR3 region is CAWSPGGQPQHF. CDR3 in DNA: TGTGCCTGGAGCCCCGGTGGTCAGCCCCAGCATTTT.